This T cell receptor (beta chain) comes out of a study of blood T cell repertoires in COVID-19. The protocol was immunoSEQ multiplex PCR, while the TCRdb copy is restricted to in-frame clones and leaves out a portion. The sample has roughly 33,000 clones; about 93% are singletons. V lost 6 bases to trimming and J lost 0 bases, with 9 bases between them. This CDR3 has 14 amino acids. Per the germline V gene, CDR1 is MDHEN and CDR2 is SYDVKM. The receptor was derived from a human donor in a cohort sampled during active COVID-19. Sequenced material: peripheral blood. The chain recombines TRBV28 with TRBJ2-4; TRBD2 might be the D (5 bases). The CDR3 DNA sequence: TGTGCCAGCAGATACCGGGAAGCCAAAAACATTCAGTACTTC. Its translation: CASRYREAKNIQYF.